The entry below gives a single TCR beta chain sequence along with its context. Repertoires were sampled repeatedly during chemoradiotherapy. Germline assignment: CDR1 MNHNY and CDR2 SVGAGI (reference sequence). CDR3 length: 15 residues. The trim removed 4 bases at V and 4 bases at J, leaving 7 bases unmatched. The data were taken from a study of chemoradiotherapy in HPV16-positive cancers. The assay was immunoSEQ multiplex PCR, and TCRdb's table has in-frame clones only and misses some. This sample carries some 17,000 clones, 85% to 95% of them seen once, and the ten largest clones take roughly an eighth.

This sample comprised blood, obtained from a patient who underwent chemoradiotherapy. This chain joins TRBV6-6 and TRBJ1-1, with TRBD1 matching over 9 bases. This sequence originates from a human donor with HPV-associated anogenital cancer. The CDR3, as DNA: TGTGCCAGCAGTTCCGGGACAGGGAGATTCACTGAAGCTTTCTTT. It codes for CASSSGTGRFTEAFF.